This T cell receptor beta chain was sequenced during a study of beta chain features in type 1 diabetes. Study results and caveats: Among patients, naive, central memory and Treg TCRB repertoires appeared more similar than among healthy donors. Shorter TCRB CDR3s, moderately but significantly so, marked every one of the four CD4+ subsets in Type 1 diabetes patients. PCR, the amplification step, might favor shorter templates, equally in patients and controls. VDJ junctions from type 1 diabetes patients carried fewer insertions and larger deletions.

V lost 11 bases, J lost 8 bases, and 21 bases lay in between. Germline CDR1 and CDR2: MNHNS and SASEGT. The CDR3 has 13 amino acids. The entirety of the isolated RNA underwent reverse transcription, so expressed TCRB transcripts were sequenced. Assay: immunoSEQ multiplex PCR; the TCRdb copy retains only in-frame clones and omits some. The sample yields hundreds of thousands of clones, 13% to 15% seen once. This clone has more than one count but fewer than ten. Its cognate antigen is unknown. The sequenced sample consisted of central memory CD4+ T cells from blood. This sequence originates from a young man in good health. V gene TRBV6-1 combines with J gene TRBJ1-2, with a possible D match to TRBD1 (5 bases). The CDR3 DNA reads as TGTGCCGGGGACCAAACAGGTCTGCGAGGCTACACCTTC. Residues: CAGDQTGLRGYTF.